The T cell receptor beta chain under discussion was sequenced for a study of PD-1 blockade in classical Hodgkin lymphoma. General study findings and limits: Partial responders and progressors had significantly lower baseline TCR diversity. Newly diagnosed patients were reported to start with lower TCR diversity than healthy donors. By C4D1, CD4+ diversity increased significantly, especially in complete responders. Patients were excluded if nivolumab began under 1 year after ASCT (the autologous transplant).

The data were produced by immunoSEQ multiplex PCR, yet TCRdb's version contains in-frame clones alone and is incomplete. The repertoire holds 15,000 to 20,000 clones, with about four fifths as singletons. Following autologous stem cell transplantation, relapse occurred in every patient, and exposure to brentuximab vedotin varied. Remarks on this clone: No antigen is known for it.

The receptor comes from a human donor with classical Hodgkin lymphoma. Sequences were derived from peripheral blood mononuclear cells (PBMCs), sampled at baseline.

The CDR3 here is CASSPPGGRKQYF. The CDR3 DNA is TGTGCCAGCAGTCCCCCTGGGGGCCGGAAGCAGTACTTC. The gene calls are TRBV6-5 and TRBJ2-7; possible D gene TRBD1, 6 bases. From germline, CDR1 is MNHEY and CDR2 SVGAGI. The CDR3 covers 13 residues. Trimming took 5 bases from V and 8 from J, leaving 16 bases between them.